This TCR beta chain was sequenced in a study of T cells in localized non-small cell lung cancer. Trimming took off 3 bases at V and 4 bases at J, with 6 bases between the two ends. CDR3 size: 11 residues. The germline CDR1 and CDR2 sequences are DFQATT and SNEGSKA (reference sequence). Sequenced by immunoSEQ multiplex PCR; TCRdb stores in-frame clones only, minus some. The profile covers about 52,000 clones, with around 86% appearing a single time and over 15% taken by the ten largest. Regarding this clone: The sample has other DNA sequences that encode this CDR3 too.

This chain uses TRBV20-1 with TRBJ2-5, with D uncertain. This specimen consisted of peripheral blood, obtained before any cancer treatment. The clonotype originates from a male donor at least 60 years old with stage III squamous cell lung carcinoma. The CDR3 DNA follows: TGCAGTGCTAGGGTGTCAGAGACCCAGTACTTC. Protein product: CSARVSETQYF.